Below are 31 T cell receptor beta chains sequenced from a single sample in a study of cytomegalovirus exposure and HLA in healthy donors. PCR used 60 Vbeta primers and 13 Jbeta primers. Generated by immunoSEQ multiplex PCR, the TCRdb table keeps only in-frame clones and is missing some. The table records almost 85,000 clones, just under 80% of them present only once. Sequenced material: PBMCs. These receptor sequences come from a male donor in good health and CMV-seropositive.

The V gene is TRBV28, the J gene TRBJ2-7, with 11 bases that match TRBD2. V gave up 3 bases and J gave up 6 bases; unmatched junction bases: 4. Germline-derived CDR1 and CDR2 are MDHEN and SYDVKM. The CDR3 is 14 amino acids. The CDR3 sequence: CASSLRLAGGEQYF. The CDR3 region has the DNA TGTGCCAGCAGTTTGCGTCTAGCGGGAGGCGAGCAGTACTTC.

The rearrangement uses TRBV30 and TRBJ2-3, with 8 bases lining up with TRBD2. Germline trimming cut 0 bases from V and 6 bases from J; bases unmatched to any gene: 5. The CDR3 runs 14 residues. The germline V gene encodes CDR1 GTSNPN and CDR2 SVGIG (reference sequence). CDR3 sequence reads: CAWSVAAGEDTQYF. The CDR3 DNA sequence: TGTGCCTGGAGTGTCGCAGCGGGAGAGGATACGCAGTATTTT.

The chain uses TRBV15 and TRBJ2-6, with D tentatively TRBD1 (6 bases). The V end lost 5 bases, the J end lost 1 base, and 12 bases lay between the germline ends. The CDR3 consists of 16 residues. The germline CDR1 and CDR2 sequences are LNHNV and YYDKDF (reference sequence). The CDR3 sequence is CATSELTGSGANVLTF. Written as DNA, the CDR3 is TGTGCCACCAGCGAACTTACAGGGTCTGGGGCCAACGTCCTGACTTTC.

V and J are TRBV28 and TRBJ1-2, with D possibly matching TRBD1 (6 bases). Trimming removed 3 bases at V and 8 bases at J, with 19 bases between. Germline V gene lookup returns CDR1 MDHEN and CDR2 SYDVKM. The CDR3 totals 15 residues. The CDR3 DNA reads TGTGCCAGCAGTTTCTGGGGGCCGCTCTTAAAAGGCTACACCTTC. Translating gives CASSFWGPLLKGYTF.

The chain carries TRBV25-1 and TRBJ2-6; 8 bases agree with TRBD2. V shed 7 bases and J 4 bases; nucleotides not matched to a gene: 6. Germline lookup yields CDR1 MGHDK and CDR2 SYGVNS. This CDR3 is 15 amino acids long. This CDR3 is CASTAGGFGANVLTF. CDR3 sequence (DNA): TGTGCCAGCACGGCGGGGGGTTTCGGGGCCAACGTCCTGACTTTC.

Here the CDR3 DNA reads TGCGCCAGCAGTGAGTCTGACAGGGATATCGGGGAGCTGTTTTTT. Translated, it gives CASSESDRDIGELFF. V usage is TRBV10-1 and J usage is TRBJ2-2; 7 bases line up with TRBD1. Germline CDR1 reads WNHNN; CDR2 reads SYGVQD (reference sequence). This CDR3 has 15 amino acids. V shed 0 bases, J shed 7 bases, and the junction held 5 bases outside the gene matches.

The chain recombines TRBV30 with TRBJ2-7; TRBD1 is a possible D gene (5 bases). The germline V gene encodes CDR1 GTSNPN and CDR2 SVGIG (reference sequence). V was pared by 0 bases and J by 7 bases, with 13 bases between. The length of the CDR3 is 13 residues. The CDR3 reads CAWSVDRRLEQYF. CDR3 bases: TGTGCCTGGAGTGTCGACAGACGACTGGAGCAGTACTTC.

The rearrangement joins TRBV19 to TRBJ1-2; D may be TRBD1 (5 bases). The germline V gene has CDR1 LNHDA and CDR2 SQIVND (reference sequence). Trimming left V 6 bases short and J 1 base short, with 12 bases between. CDR3 length equals 14 residues. DNA of the CDR3: TGTGCCAGTAGCCACAGGAACGTTAACTATGGCTACACCTTC. Its translation: CASSHRNVNYGYTF.

This chain joins TRBV30 and TRBJ2-7; TRBD2 matches 7 bases. The CDR3 consists of 11 residues. CDR1 GTSNPN and CDR2 SVGIG come from the germline V gene (reference sequence). V was pared by 7 bases and J by 4 bases, with 4 bases of the junction left unmatched. CDR3 nucleotides: TGTGCCTTGACTAGCTCGTACGAGCAGTACTTC. Translated: CALTSSYEQYF.

The chain employs TRBV5-6 and TRBJ2-5; no clear D. Trimming cost V 3 bases and J 2 bases, with 2 bases left between them. The CDR3 contains 11 residues. Germline V gene data show CDR1 as SGHDT and CDR2 as YYEEEE. The CDR3 loop is CASSSQETQYF. CDR3 bases: TGTGCCAGCAGCTCACAAGAGACCCAGTACTTC.

J is TRBJ2-3 and V is TRBV9; D might be TRBD1 (6 bases). Trimming cost V 0 bases and J 4 bases, with 9 bases left between them. This CDR3 comprises 14 residues. Germline V gene data show CDR1 as SGDLS and CDR2 as YYNGEE. The CDR3 DNA is TGTGCCAGCAGCGTAGCCCGGACAGCAGATACGCAGTATTTT. It translates to CASSVARTADTQYF.

V and J are TRBV28 and TRBJ2-7; 9 bases are shared with TRBD2. Looked up from germline, CDR1 is MDHEN and CDR2 is SYDVKM. The CDR3 sequence is 14 residues long. V lost 7 bases and J lost 4; bases outside the gene matches: 8. CDR3 bases: TGTGCCAGCACTGTAGCGGGAGAAGGGTACGAGCAGTACTTC. Amino acid sequence: CASTVAGEGYEQYF.

The table lists this clone with a few counts. The V gene is TRBV2, the J gene TRBJ1-4; TRBD1 agrees at 8 bases. The germline V gene encodes CDR1 SNHLY and CDR2 FYNNEI. The CDR3 is 16 amino acids. The ends lost 8 bases at V and 0 bases at J; junction bases unmatched: 8. CDR3 coding DNA: TGTGCCAGCGTCTCGGACAGGGCCTCAACTAATGAAAAACTGTTTTTT. Translating it yields CASVSDRASTNEKLFF.

The V gene is TRBV7-9, the J gene TRBJ2-5; 10 nucleotides line up with TRBD2. CDR3 length equals 16 residues. Germline V gives CDR1 SEHNR, CDR2 FQNEAQ (reference sequence). CDR3 sequence (DNA): TGTTCCACCAGCTTCTACGCTAGCGGGGGCCAAGAGACCCAGTACTTC. Translating it yields CSTSFYASGGQETQYF.

The chain is built from TRBV11-2 and TRBJ1-1, with 7 bases that match TRBD1. Germline CDR1 reads SGHAT; CDR2 reads FQNNGV. The CDR3 is made up of 14 amino acids. Germline trimming cut 5 bases from V and 4 bases from J; bases unmatched to any gene: 7. This chain's CDR3 is CASSRGREGTEAFF. As DNA, the CDR3 is TGTGCCAGCAGCAGGGGGCGGGAGGGCACTGAAGCTTTCTTT.

The chain carries TRBV2 and TRBJ1-1; no definite D call. Germline loops: CDR1 SNHLY, CDR2 FYNNEI. This CDR3 has 12 amino acids. V was shortened by 3 bases and J by 11 bases, with 13 bases between the two germline ends. The CDR3 DNA reads as TGTGCCAGCAGTGATAGACTGACGCTCGCTTTCTTT. It is translated as CASSDRLTLAFF.

This sequence joins TRBV28 and TRBJ1-4; D gene uncertain. Trimming took off 4 bases at V and 0 bases at J, with 15 bases between the two ends. Germline CDR1 is MDHEN and CDR2 is SYDVKM. The CDR3 sequence is 17 residues long. The CDR3 DNA reads as TGTGCCAGCAGTTCGAACGGCCTCGGGTCAACTAATGAAAAACTGTTTTTT. Translating gives CASSSNGLGSTNEKLFF.

This clone was picked up one time. The V gene is TRBV2, the J gene TRBJ1-5; 9 bases align to TRBD1. V was clipped by 6 bases and J by 7 bases; unmatched bases: 7. Germline values: CDR1 SNHLY, CDR2 FYNNEI. This CDR3 is built from 14 residues. DNA of the CDR3: TGTGCCAGCAGCCCGGACAGGGGTGAGCAGCCCCAGCATTTT. Protein product: CASSPDRGEQPQHF.

The chain uses TRBV18 and TRBJ2-2; TRBD2 matches at 8 bases. V shed 4 bases and J 0 bases; nucleotides not matched to a gene: 1. This CDR3 is built from 15 residues. CDR1 and CDR2 from the germline V gene are KGHSH and LQKENI. The CDR3 loop reads CASSRGLANTGELFF. Here the CDR3 DNA reads TGTGCCAGCTCACGGGGACTAGCGAACACCGGGGAGCTGTTTTTT.

This clone occurred a few times. V and J are TRBV7-2 and TRBJ2-1; 11 bases are shared with TRBD2. CDR3 length: 15 amino acids. V lost 6 bases, J lost 7 bases, and 8 bases stayed unmatched. Germline lookup yields CDR1 SGHTA and CDR2 FQGNSA. CDR3 loop: CASSFTGTSGNEQFF. CDR3 DNA: TGTGCCAGCAGTTTTACCGGGACTAGCGGAAATGAGCAGTTCTTC.

DNA for the CDR3: TGTGCCAGCAGCGTAGTGTCTAGCCGGAGTGGCAGTGAGCAGTTCTTC. Its translation: CASSVVSSRSGSEQFF. The V gene is TRBV9, the J gene TRBJ2-1, with D possibly TRBD2 on 5 matching bases. This CDR3 contains 16 residues. Germline CDR1 SGDLS, CDR2 YYNGEE. V gave up 0 bases and J gave up 9 bases, with 19 bases separating them. Full variable domain (remainder filled in from reference TRBV9 and TRBJ2-1): DSGVTQTPKHLITATGQRVTLRCSPRSGDLSVYWYQQSLDQGLQFLIQYYNGEERAKGNILERFSAQQFPDLHSELNLSSLELGDSALYFCASSVVSSRSGSEQFFGPGTRLTVL.

This clone was counted between two and nine times. V gene TRBV9 combines with J gene TRBJ1-2; 8 bases align to TRBD1. The length of the CDR3 is 12 residues. Trimming removed 7 bases from V and 8 bases from J; junction bases left unmatched: 7. Germline CDR1 SGDLS, CDR2 YYNGEE. The CDR3 DNA sequence: TGTGCCAGCTGGCGGACAGGGTTCGGCTACACCTTC. It translates to CASWRTGFGYTF.

The CDR3 here is CALVAGSIEQYF. In nucleotides, the CDR3 is TGTGCCCTGGTGGCGGGATCTATCGAGCAGTACTTC. The chain uses TRBV30 and TRBJ2-7; D might be TRBD2 (6 bases). V shed 8 bases and J shed 6 bases, with 17 bases lying between them. CDR1 is GTSNPN, CDR2 SVGIG, per germline (reference sequence). The CDR3 runs 12 residues.

The chain recombines TRBV4-2 with TRBJ2-1; TRBD1 agrees at 7 bases. The junction had 6 bases not matched to a gene; V was cut back by 4 bases and J by 0 bases. The CDR3 sequence is 16 residues long. Per germline, CDR1 LGHNA and CDR2 YNFKEQ. CDR3 in DNA: TGTGCCAGCAGCCTTACCCGGGACAGCTCCTACAATGAGCAGTTCTTC. It is translated as CASSLTRDSSYNEQFF.

V is TRBV29-1 and J is TRBJ2-5; D uncertain. Trimming took 5 bases from V and 4 from J, leaving 26 bases between them. Germline CDR1 SQVTM, CDR2 ANQGSEA. The CDR3 totals 17 residues. The CDR3 loop reads CSVPSYVGKSPGETQYF. In DNA, the CDR3 is TGCAGCGTTCCCTCGTACGTCGGAAAAAGTCCAGGAGAGACCCAGTACTTC.

V usage is TRBV7-2 and J usage is TRBJ2-4; D unresolved. CDR1 and CDR2 (germline): SGHTA, FQGNSA. Trimming shortened V by 2 bases and J by 8 bases, and 13 bases separated the two germline ends. The CDR3 consists of 14 residues. The CDR3 DNA sequence: TGTGCCAGCAGCTTATCGAGGAGTCTAGACATTCAGTACTTC. Translating gives CASSLSRSLDIQYF.

This clone was counted once. The rearrangement joins TRBV19 to TRBJ1-5; D might be TRBD1 (5 bases). Trimming took off 9 bases at V and 4 bases at J, with 13 bases between the two ends. CDR1 is LNHDA and CDR2 is SQIVND in the germline V gene (reference sequence). The CDR3 runs 13 residues. In DNA, the CDR3 is TGTGCCAGCCGTGGGGAGGGGAATCAGCCCCAGCATTTT. Encoded protein: CASRGEGNQPQHF.

This chain joins TRBV30 and TRBJ1-3; 9 bases map to TRBD1. The V gene end was trimmed by 4 bases and the J gene end by 0 bases; junction bases not matched to a gene: 13. In germline, CDR1 is GTSNPN, CDR2 SVGIG (reference sequence). The CDR3 is 18 residues long. CDR3 protein: CAWIRDRVLSSSGNTIYF. The DNA of the CDR3 is TGTGCCTGGATCCGGGACAGGGTACTCTCCAGCTCTGGAAACACCATATATTTT. The whole variable domain, remainder taken from reference TRBV30 and TRBJ1-3, is SQTIHQWPATLVQPVGSPLSLECTVEGTSNPNLYWYRQAAGRGLQLLFYSVGIGQISSEVPQNLSASRPQDRQFILSSKKLLLSDSGFYLCAWIRDRVLSSSGNTIYFGEGSWLTVV.

The V gene is TRBV29-1, the J gene TRBJ2-1, with D maybe TRBD1 (5 bases). The germline V gene has CDR1 SQVTM and CDR2 ANQGSEA. This CDR3 has 13 residues. V dropped 6 bases and J dropped 6 bases, with 15 bases sitting between them. The CDR3 spells CSVTPTAFNEQFF. CDR3 in DNA: TGCAGCGTGACCCCGACAGCTTTCAATGAGCAGTTCTTC.

The sample holds a few counts of this clone. This rearrangement joins TRBV19 to TRBJ1-4; D might be TRBD1 (5 bases). This CDR3 is 13 amino acids long. The V gene's germline CDR1 is LNHDA and CDR2 SQIVND (reference sequence). V dropped 5 bases and J dropped 8 bases, with 12 bases sitting between them. The CDR3 loop is CASSRQGWEKLFF. In DNA, the CDR3 is TGTGCCAGTAGTCGGCAGGGCTGGGAAAAACTGTTTTTT.

This sequence joins TRBV5-1 and TRBJ2-1; a weak D match, TRBD1 (6 bases). The V gene lost 0 bases and the J gene lost 1 base, with 11 bases spanning the gap. The CDR3 consists of 16 residues. Per the germline V gene, CDR1 is SGHRS and CDR2 is YFSETQ. The CDR3 nucleotides are TGCGCCAGCAGCTTGGAGCTGGGGGCTTCCTACAATGAGCAGTTCTTC. As protein: CASSLELGASYNEQFF.